These 8 T cell receptor beta chains originate from one sample sequenced in a study of cytomegalovirus exposure and HLA in healthy donors. Both 60 Vbeta primers and 13 Jbeta primers went into the PCR. Clones were sequenced by immunoSEQ multiplex PCR, and TCRdb holds only the in-frame ones, with some missing. In the table there are about 160,000 clones, about 75% of which are singletons. Sequenced: PBMCs. Receptors originate from a male donor in good health and CMV-seropositive.

This clone showed up just a few times. This sequence joins TRBV4-1 and TRBJ1-2; the D is unclear. CDR3 length equals 14 residues. Per germline, CDR1 MGHRA and CDR2 YSYEKL. Trimming cost V 0 bases and J 4 bases, with 9 bases left between them. CDR3 DNA sequence: TGCGCCAGCAGCCAAGATTGGGAGACCTATGGCTACACCTTC. Amino acids: CASSQDWETYGYTF.

This chain uses TRBV11-2 with TRBJ2-5, with 8 bases identical to TRBD2. The germline CDR1 and CDR2 sequences are SGHAT and FQNNGV. V was clipped by 3 bases and J by 5 bases; unmatched bases: 5. The CDR3 extends over 14 amino acids. Here the CDR3 DNA reads TGTGCCAGCAGCTTGGGACTAGAGTTGGAGACCCAGTACTTC. Encoded protein: CASSLGLELETQYF.

Only one count was recorded for this clone. The V gene is TRBV6-5, the J gene TRBJ2-5, with 9 nucleotides matching TRBD1. The length of the CDR3 is 14 residues. V dropped 6 bases and J dropped 4; count of bases not matched to a gene: 6. The germline V gene encodes CDR1 MNHEY and CDR2 SVGAGI. The CDR3 DNA is TGTGCCAGCAGCCGGGACAGGGATGGAGAGACCCAGTACTTC. The encoded protein is CASSRDRDGETQYF.

The chain has TRBV15 and TRBJ2-1; 10 bases line up with TRBD2. Trimming removed 0 bases from V and 4 bases from J; junction bases left unmatched: 6. The CDR3 runs to 17 residues. Germline loops: CDR1 LNHNV, CDR2 YYDKDF (reference sequence). The CDR3 loop is CATSRDVAAGGYNEQFF. In DNA form, the CDR3 reads TGTGCCACCAGCAGAGATGTAGCAGCGGGGGGGTACAATGAGCAGTTCTTC.

Only a few counts were recorded for this clone. V usage is TRBV27 and J usage is TRBJ1-1; D not resolved. CDR3 length: 13 residues. CDR1 and CDR2 (germline): MNHEY, SMNVEV (reference sequence). Trimming pared 3 bases from V and 1 base from J, leaving 6 bases between. CDR3 sequence reads: CASSFAGNTEAFF. The CDR3 bases are TGTGCCAGCAGTTTCGCAGGGAACACTGAAGCTTTCTTT.

This chain links TRBV2 with TRBJ1-2; 9 bases fit TRBD1. The length of the CDR3 is 14 residues. Germline values: CDR1 SNHLY, CDR2 FYNNEI. J gave up 7 bases and V 4 bases, and 7 bases lay outside the gene matches. The CDR3 spells CASSGFGQGSGYTF. The CDR3, as DNA: TGTGCCAGCAGTGGTTTCGGACAGGGGAGTGGCTACACCTTC.

A single count supports this clone. The V call is TRBV6-1, the J call TRBJ1-5, with a possible D match to TRBD1 (5 bases). Germline CDR1 MNHNS, CDR2 SASEGT. The length of the CDR3 is 13 residues. V lost 2 bases, J lost 9 bases, and 11 bases lay in between. This CDR3 reads CASSEYHGGPQHF. The CDR3 region has the DNA TGTGCCAGCAGTGAATATCACGGGGGGCCCCAGCATTTT.

The rearrangement uses TRBV5-5 and TRBJ2-3, with D perhaps matching TRBD1 (6 bases). Germline assignment: CDR1 SGHKS and CDR2 YYEKEE (reference sequence). Trimming took 1 base from V and 3 from J, leaving 15 bases between them. This CDR3 is built from 16 residues. CDR3 sequence reads: CASSLREWGHTDTQYF. The DNA of the CDR3 is TGTGCCAGCAGCTTGAGGGAGTGGGGGCATACAGATACGCAGTATTTT. Full variable domain (outside the CDR3, taken from reference TRBV5-5 and TRBJ2-3): DAGVTQSPTHLIKTRGQQVTLRCSPISGHKSVSWYQQVLGQGPQFIFQYYEKEERGRGNFPDRFSARQFPNYSSELNVNALLLGDSALYLCASSLREWGHTDTQYFGPGTRLTVL.